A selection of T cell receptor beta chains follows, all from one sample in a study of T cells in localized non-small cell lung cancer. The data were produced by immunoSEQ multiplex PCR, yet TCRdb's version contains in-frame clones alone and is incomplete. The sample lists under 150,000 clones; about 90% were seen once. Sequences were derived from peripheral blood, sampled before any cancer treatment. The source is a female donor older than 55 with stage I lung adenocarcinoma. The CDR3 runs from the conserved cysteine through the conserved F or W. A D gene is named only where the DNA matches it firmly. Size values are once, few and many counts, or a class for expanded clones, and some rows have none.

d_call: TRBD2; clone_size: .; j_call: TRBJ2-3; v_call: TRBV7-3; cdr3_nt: TGTGCCAGCAGCTTAAGGGGACTAGCTAACTGGGGGACAGATACGCAGTATTTT; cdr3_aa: CASSLRGLANWGTDTQYF
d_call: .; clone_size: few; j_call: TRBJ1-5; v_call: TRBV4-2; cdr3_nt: TGTGCCAGCAGCCAGTTAGACGGGGGAGGTGAGCCCCAGCATTTT; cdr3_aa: CASSQLDGGGEPQHF
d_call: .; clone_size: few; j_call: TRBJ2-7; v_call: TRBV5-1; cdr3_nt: TGCGCCAGCAGCATCTCCAGGGTACCTGGCGAGCAGTACTTC; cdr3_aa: CASSISRVPGEQYF
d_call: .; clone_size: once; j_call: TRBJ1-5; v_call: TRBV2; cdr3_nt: TGTGCCAGCAGTGGATATGCAGGTTCTAGCAATCAGCCCCAGCATTTT; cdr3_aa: CASSGYAGSSNQPQHF
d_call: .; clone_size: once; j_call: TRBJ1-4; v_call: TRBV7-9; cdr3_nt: TGTGCCAGCAGCTTAGCCCGTGCAACTAATGAAAAACTGTTTTTT; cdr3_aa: CASSLARATNEKLFF
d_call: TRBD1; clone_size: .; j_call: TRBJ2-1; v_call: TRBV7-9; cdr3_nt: TGTGCCGGGAACCGGGACAGGGTATACAATGAGCAGTTCTTC; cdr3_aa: CAGNRDRVYNEQFF
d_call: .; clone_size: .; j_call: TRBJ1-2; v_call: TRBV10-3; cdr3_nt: TGTGCCATCATGGGAGGGCCCGGAGCCTGGATGGGCTACACCTTC; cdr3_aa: CAIMGGPGAWMGYTF
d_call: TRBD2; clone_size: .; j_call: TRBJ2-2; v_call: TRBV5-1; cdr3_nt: TGCGCCAGCAGCTTGGCCTGGACTAGTGACACCGGGGAGCTGTTTTTT; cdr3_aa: CASSLAWTSDTGELFF
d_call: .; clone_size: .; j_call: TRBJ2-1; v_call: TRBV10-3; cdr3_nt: TGTGCCATCAGTGAGTCGATCGTGGGGCTCAGTGAGCAGTTCTTC; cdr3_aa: CAISESIVGLSEQFF
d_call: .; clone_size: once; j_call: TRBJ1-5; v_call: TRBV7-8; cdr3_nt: TGTGCCAGCAGCCCGGTGGGGCTTCAGCCCCAGCATTTT; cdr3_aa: CASSPVGLQPQHF
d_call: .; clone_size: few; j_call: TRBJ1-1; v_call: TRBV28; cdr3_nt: TGTGCCAGCAGGAGGTCCACTGAAGCTTTCTTT; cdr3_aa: CASRRSTEAFF
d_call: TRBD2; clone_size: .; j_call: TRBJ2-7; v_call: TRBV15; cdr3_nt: TGTGCCACCCTGACTAGCGGGCTCCGTTCCTACGAGCAGTACTTC; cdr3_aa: CATLTSGLRSYEQYF
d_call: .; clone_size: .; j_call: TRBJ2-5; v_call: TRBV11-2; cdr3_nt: TGTGCCAGCAGCTTAGATCCAGCGGGAGAGACCCAGTACTTC; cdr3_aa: CASSLDPAGETQYF
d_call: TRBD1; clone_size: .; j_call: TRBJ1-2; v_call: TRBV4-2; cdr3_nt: TGTGCCAGCAGCCATCAGGGGGGGGACTATGGCTACACCTTC; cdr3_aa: CASSHQGGDYGYTF
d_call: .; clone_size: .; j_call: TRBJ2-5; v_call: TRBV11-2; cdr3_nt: TGTGCCAGCAGCCCTCCGGGTAGGGGAGAGACCCAGTACTTC; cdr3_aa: CASSPPGRGETQYF
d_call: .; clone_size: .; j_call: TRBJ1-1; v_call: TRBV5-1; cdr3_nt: TGCGCCAGCAGCTTGGCGCGTGGCCCAATAGTGAACACTGAAGCTTTCTTT; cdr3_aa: CASSLARGPIVNTEAFF
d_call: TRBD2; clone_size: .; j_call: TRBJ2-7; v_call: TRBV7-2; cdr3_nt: TGTGCCAGCAGCCCCACCGGGACTAGCGGCTACGAGCAGTACTTC; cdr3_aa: CASSPTGTSGYEQYF
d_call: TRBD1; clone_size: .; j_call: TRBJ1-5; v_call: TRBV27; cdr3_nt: TGTGCCAGCAGTATCAAAAAGACAGGGGGAGGTCAGCCCCAGCATTTT; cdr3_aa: CASSIKKTGGGQPQHF
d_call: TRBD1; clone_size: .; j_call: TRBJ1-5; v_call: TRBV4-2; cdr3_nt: TGTGCCAGCAGCCAAGATCGGACAGGGGTAAATCAGCCCCAGCATTTT; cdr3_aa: CASSQDRTGVNQPQHF
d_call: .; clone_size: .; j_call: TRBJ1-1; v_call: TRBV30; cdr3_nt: TGTGCCTGGAAACGTAAAGGGATCACTGAAGCTTTCTTT; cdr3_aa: CAWKRKGITEAFF
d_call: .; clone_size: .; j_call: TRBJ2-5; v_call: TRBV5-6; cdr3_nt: TGTGCCAGCAGCTTGGAATCGGGGACGAGGGAGACCCAGTACTTC; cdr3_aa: CASSLESGTRETQYF
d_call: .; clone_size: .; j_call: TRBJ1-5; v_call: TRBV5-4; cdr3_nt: TGTGCCAGCAGCACGGATAGCAATCAGCCCCAGCATTTT; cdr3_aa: CASSTDSNQPQHF